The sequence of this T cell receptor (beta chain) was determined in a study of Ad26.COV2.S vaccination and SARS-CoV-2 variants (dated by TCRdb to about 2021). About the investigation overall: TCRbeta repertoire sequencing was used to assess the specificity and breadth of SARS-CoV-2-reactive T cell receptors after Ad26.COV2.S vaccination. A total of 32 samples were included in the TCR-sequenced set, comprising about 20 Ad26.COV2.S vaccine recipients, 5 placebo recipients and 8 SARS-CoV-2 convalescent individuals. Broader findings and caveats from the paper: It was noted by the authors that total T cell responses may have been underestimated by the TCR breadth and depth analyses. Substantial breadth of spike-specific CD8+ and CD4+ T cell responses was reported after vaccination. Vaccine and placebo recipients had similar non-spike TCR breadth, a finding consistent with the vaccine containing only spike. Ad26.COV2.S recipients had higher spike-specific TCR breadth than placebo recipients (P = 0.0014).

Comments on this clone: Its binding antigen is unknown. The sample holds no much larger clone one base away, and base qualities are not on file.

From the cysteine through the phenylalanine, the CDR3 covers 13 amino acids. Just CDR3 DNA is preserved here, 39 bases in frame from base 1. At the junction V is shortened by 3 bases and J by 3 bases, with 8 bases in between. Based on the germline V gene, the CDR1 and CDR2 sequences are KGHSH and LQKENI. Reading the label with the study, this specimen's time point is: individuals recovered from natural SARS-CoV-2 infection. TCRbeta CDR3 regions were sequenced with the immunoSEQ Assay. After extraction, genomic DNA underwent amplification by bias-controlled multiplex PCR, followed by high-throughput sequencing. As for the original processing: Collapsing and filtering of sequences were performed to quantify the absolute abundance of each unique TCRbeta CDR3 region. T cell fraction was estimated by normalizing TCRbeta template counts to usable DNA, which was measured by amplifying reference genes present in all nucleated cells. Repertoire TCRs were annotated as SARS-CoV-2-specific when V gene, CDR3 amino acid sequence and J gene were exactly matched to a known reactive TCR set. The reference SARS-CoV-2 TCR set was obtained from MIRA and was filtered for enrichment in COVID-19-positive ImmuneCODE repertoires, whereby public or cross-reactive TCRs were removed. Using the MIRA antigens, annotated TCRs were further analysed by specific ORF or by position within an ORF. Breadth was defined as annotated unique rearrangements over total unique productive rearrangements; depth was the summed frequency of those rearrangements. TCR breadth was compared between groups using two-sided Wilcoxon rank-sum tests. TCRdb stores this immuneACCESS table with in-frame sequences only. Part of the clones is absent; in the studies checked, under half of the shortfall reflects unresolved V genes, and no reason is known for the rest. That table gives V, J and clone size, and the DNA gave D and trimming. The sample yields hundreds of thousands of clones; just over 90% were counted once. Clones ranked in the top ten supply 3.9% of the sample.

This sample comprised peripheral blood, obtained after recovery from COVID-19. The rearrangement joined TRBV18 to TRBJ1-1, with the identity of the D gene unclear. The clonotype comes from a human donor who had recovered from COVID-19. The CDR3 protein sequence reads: CASSPHRDTEAFF. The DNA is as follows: TGTGCCAGCTCACCTCACAGAGACACTGAAGCTTTCTTT.